This entry lists 9 T cell receptor beta chains sequenced from one sample in a study of shared clonotypes between healthy human individuals. The assay was immunoSEQ multiplex PCR, and TCRdb's table has in-frame clones only and misses some. The sample lists roughly 700,000 clones; around 67% were seen once. Sequencing input: memory CD4+ T cells sorted from blood. The subset is: CD45RA-negative fraction. The receptors were gathered from a woman aged 25 to 39 in good health.

The chain employs TRBV4-1 and TRBJ2-1; 7 bases are shared with TRBD2. The CDR3 is 16 residues long. Germline trimming cut 0 bases from V and 10 bases from J; bases unmatched to any gene: 12. Looked up from germline, CDR1 is MGHRA and CDR2 is YSYEKL. The CDR3 DNA reads as TGCGCCAGCAGCCAAGATCTTATTGCGGTGCGGGGGGAGCAGTTCTTC. Translation gives CASSQDLIAVRGEQFF.

The chain employs TRBV7-9 and TRBJ2-3; D may be TRBD2 (6 bases). Germline CDR1 and CDR2: SEHNR and FQNEAQ (reference sequence). Trimming removed 2 bases from V and 3 bases from J, with 15 bases in between. The CDR3 consists of 16 residues. CDR3 in DNA: TGTGCCAGCAGCTTAACGGCCGCACGGGAGACAGATACGCAGTATTTT. Translated: CASSLTAARETDTQYF.

This CDR3 reads CASSLLLEQYF. In nucleotides, the CDR3 is TGTGCCAGCAGTTTACTTCTCGAGCAGTACTTC. The chain has TRBV28 and TRBJ2-7, with D unresolved. Trimming took 2 bases from V and 6 from J, leaving 5 bases between them. The germline V gene encodes CDR1 MDHEN and CDR2 SYDVKM. This CDR3 spans 11 amino acids.

This chain joins TRBV5-4 and TRBJ2-7; D perhaps matches TRBD1 (6 bases). The CDR3 loop spans 16 amino acids. V lost 3 bases and J 2 bases, leaving 18 bases between the germline ends. CDR1 and CDR2 (germline): SGHNT, YYREEE (reference sequence). The CDR3 loop is CASSSIDLGATYEQYF. CDR3 DNA sequence: TGTGCCAGCAGCTCCATAGATCTGGGGGCCACCTACGAGCAGTACTTC.

V usage is TRBV2 and J usage is TRBJ1-3; D uncertain. The CDR3 consists of 15 residues. The V end lost 2 bases, the J end lost 1 base, and 9 bases lay between the germline ends. Germline CDR1 SNHLY, CDR2 FYNNEI. CDR3 region: CASSELRVSGNTIYF. The CDR3 region has the DNA TGTGCCAGCAGTGAACTACGGGTATCTGGAAACACCATATATTTT.

The chain links TRBV19 to TRBJ2-7; D ambiguous. Germline V gene sequence: CDR1 LNHDA, CDR2 SQIVND (reference sequence). The CDR3 is 14 amino acids. V was cut by 1 base and J by 0 bases, with 7 bases left in between. CDR3 amino acids: CASSIASASYEQYF. The CDR3, as DNA: TGTGCCAGTAGTATAGCGAGCGCCTCCTACGAGCAGTACTTC.

This rearrangement joins TRBV7-2 to TRBJ2-1; 13 bases fit TRBD2. Germline V CDR1 and CDR2: SGHTA, FQGNSA. The CDR3 runs to 16 residues. J was trimmed by 9 bases and V by 5 bases; bases with no gene match: 10. This chain's CDR3 is CASSRGLAGAGSEQFF. CDR3 coding DNA: TGTGCCAGCAGCAGAGGACTAGCGGGAGCGGGGAGTGAGCAGTTCTTC.

The V call is TRBV7-2, the J call TRBJ2-4; no definite D call. V shed 3 bases and J shed 0 bases, with 15 bases lying between them. The CDR3 extends over 17 amino acids. From germline, CDR1 is SGHTA and CDR2 FQGNSA. This CDR3 reads CASSFRWTALAKNIQYF. The CDR3 coding sequence is TGTGCCAGCAGCTTTCGCTGGACGGCCCTAGCCAAAAACATTCAGTACTTC.

The rearrangement uses TRBV2 and TRBJ2-7; 10 bases fit TRBD2. With 6 bases clipped from V and 5 bases from J, the junction kept 13 bases outside the gene matches. This CDR3 has 16 amino acids. Germline loops: CDR1 SNHLY, CDR2 FYNNEI. The CDR3 DNA reads TGTGCCAGCAGGGACCCTTCTAGCGGGAGCGTCGACGAGCAGTACTTC. Protein: CASRDPSSGSVDEQYF. The variable domain in full, completed from reference TRBV2 and TRBJ2-7, reads EPEVTQTPSHQVTQMGQEVILRCVPISNHLYFYWYRQILGQKVEFLVSFYNNEISEKSEIFDDQFSVERPDGSNFTLKIRSTKLEDSAMYFCASRDPSSGSVDEQYFGPGTRLTVT.